The clone carrying this T cell receptor (beta chain) was observed a handful of times. The antigen remains unidentified. CDR1 MNHNY and CDR2 SVGAGI come from the germline V gene (reference sequence). V lost 5 bases, J lost 7 bases, and 18 bases stayed unmatched. The CDR3 length is 18 residues. This sample was taken from a study of T-cell memory formation after mild COVID-19. At the level of the study: TCR clusters largely stayed donor specific. Overall study findings and caveats: Shrinking CD4+ clones were chiefly CM and EM; CD8+ ones were chiefly EMRA.

Using its own MiXCR run on the 5' RACE reads, TCRdb lists one record per CDR3 protein. The sample lists roughly 170,000 distinct CDR3 sequences, about a fifth occurring once. What was sequenced was PBMCs or a T cell subset sorted from them (not recorded which). The V and J genes are TRBV6-6 and TRBJ2-7; 12 nucleotides agree with TRBD2. The TCR comes from a man between 18 and 29 years old who had mild COVID-19 (a few samples of this study predate the infection). Cell type and time point are not known. Written as DNA, the CDR3 is TGTGCCAGCAGTCCCCAGACTAGCGGGGGCCCCCCGCGGGGGGAGCAGTACTTC. The encoded protein is CASSPQTSGGPPRGEQYF.